This TCR beta chain was retrieved from a study of blood T cell repertoires in COVID-19 (dated by TCRdb to between 2020 and 2021). The study in broad terms: Collaborator samples came from the United States, Italy and Spain and covered acute and convalescent phases of COVID-19. Where available, HLA class I and class II types were obtained from metadata supplied by the sample provider rather than from assay-based typing. Deeply sampled blood TCRbeta repertoires from subjects exposed to, actively infected with, or recovered from COVID-19 were included in the dataset. The samples were drawn from the first 160 participants of the ongoing ImmuneRACE study and from over 950 subjects provided by 6 global collaborators. The repertoires were made available in a free public database intended to serve as a resource for research on the immune response to SARS-CoV-2. Sample metadata almost always included a de-identified subject ID, COVID-19 status, age in years and sex. The prospective study material was composed of cDNA or gDNA derived from T cells, B-cell-depleted T cells, or PBMCs. Results and caveats for the whole study, not just this receptor: The quantity of clinical and demographic metadata differed by source and by participant and was supplied without curation.

V is shortened by 1 base, J by 3 bases, and the region joining them spans 14 bases. The cysteine opens and the phenylalanine closes a CDR3 of 16 amino acids. Of all the DNA, just the CDR3 is kept, 48 bases in frame from base 1. CDR1 and CDR2 are read off the germline V gene as SGDLS and YYNGEE. The immunoSEQ Assay, a bias-controlled multiplex PCR, was used to amplify TCRbeta CDR3 regions from genomic DNA. Per the authors' processing: Within the assay, amplification of reference gene primers was used to estimate how many nucleated cells each sample contained. To quantify the absolute abundance of each unique TCRbeta CDR3 rearrangement, sequence reads were collapsed and filtered. For each sample, productive Simpson clonality was calculated as the square root of Simpson's diversity index over productive rearrangements. Imported from immuneACCESS, the table was reduced by TCRdb to in-frame sequences with V and J called. These copies leave out some clones; in studies compared against another copy, an unresolved V gene accounts for under half, and the cause of the remainder is not known. V, J and clone size are those of that table, while D and trimming were read from the DNA. This sample comprises around 400,000 clones, under 85% of them detected only once. Less than 6% of the sample comes from the top ten.

Participants in the prospective study were enrolled through a virtual design, were aged roughly 18 to 90 years, and lived in approximately 24 United States geographic areas. In the prospective study, participants were assigned to cohorts based on the clinical history participants reported in a screening survey and a study questionnaire. Recovered participants in ImmuneRACE Cohort 3 were defined as having two consecutive negative NP/OP PCR tests, clearance from a healthcare professional, or resolution of symptoms. In the prospective study, whole blood, serum and a nasopharyngeal or oropharyngeal swab were collected from each participant by mobile phlebotomists. Additional blood draws and questionnaires over an approximately two-month period could optionally be provided by prospective study participants. Prospective study blood samples were shipped either frozen or at room temperature before DNA extraction.

About this clone: Which antigen it targets is not known. Within one base of it there is no much larger clone, and no base qualities were kept.

The chain was built from TRBV9 and TRBJ2-1, with TRBD2 tentatively as D gene (5 bases match). The sequence came from a woman between 45 and 65 years old who had recovered from COVID-19. Sequencing used PBMCs or T cells enriched from blood (not recorded which). The nucleotide sequence reads as follows: TGTGCCAGCAGCGTACGCCCCGGGAACCTCTACAATGAGCAGTTCTTC. It specifies CASSVRPGNLYNEQFF.